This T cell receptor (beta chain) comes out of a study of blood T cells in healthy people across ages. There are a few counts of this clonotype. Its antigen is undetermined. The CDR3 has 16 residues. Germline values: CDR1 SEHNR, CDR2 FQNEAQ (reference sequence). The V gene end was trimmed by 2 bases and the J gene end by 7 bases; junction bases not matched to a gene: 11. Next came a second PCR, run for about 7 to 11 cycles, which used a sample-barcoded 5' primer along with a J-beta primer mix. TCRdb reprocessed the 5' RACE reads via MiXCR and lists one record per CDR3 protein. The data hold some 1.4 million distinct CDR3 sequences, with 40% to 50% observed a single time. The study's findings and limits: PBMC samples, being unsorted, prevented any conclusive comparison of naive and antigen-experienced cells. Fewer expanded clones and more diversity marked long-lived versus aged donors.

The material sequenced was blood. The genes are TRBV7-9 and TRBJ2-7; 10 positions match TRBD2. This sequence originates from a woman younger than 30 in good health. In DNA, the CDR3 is TGTGCCAGCAGCTTACTGGTCCTAGCGGGAGTCGGAGAGCAGTACTTC. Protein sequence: CASSLLVLAGVGEQYF.